These 11 T cell receptor beta chains were sequenced from one sample in a study of human T cells and chemical hapten exposure. TCRdb ran MiXCR on the RACE reads and lists one entry per CDR3 protein. Here the sample spans about 90,000 distinct CDR3 sequences, about 11% being singletons. Time point: patch test 3, about 24 weeks after DPC sensitization. The treatment was: therapeutic diphenylcyclopropenone sensitization with weekly scalp DPC. The material was whole blood, obtained in connection with sensitization to the hapten diphenylcyclopropenone (DPC). The receptors come from a woman aged 30 to 39 with alopecia areata. Some clones in this sample may be carry-over from other donors' samples.

Details on this clonotype: The conserved final phenylalanine or tryptophan is absent from the CDR3, which likely points to a read error. The V call is TRBV20-1, the J call TRBJ2-5; the D is unclear. The germline V and J ends were trimmed by 1 base and 4 bases, with 16 bases remaining between them. The CDR3 length is 15 residues. Per the germline V gene, CDR1 is DFQATT and CDR2 is SNEGSKA (reference sequence). The chain's CDR3 is CSARGLMVAPETQYV. The CDR3 DNA sequence: TGCAGTGCTAGAGGGTTGATGGTAGCTCCAGAGACCCAGTACGTC.

This clonotype was found a few times. This chain joins TRBV28 and TRBJ2-7, with D hard to call. This CDR3 contains 11 residues. Per germline, CDR1 MDHEN and CDR2 SYDVKM. Trimming took 9 bases from V and 0 from J, leaving 6 bases between them. CDR3 coding DNA: TGTGCCAGTAGGAGCTCCTACGAGCAGTACGTC. This translates into CASRSSYEQYV.

This chain joins TRBV6-5 and TRBJ1-5; no clear D. This CDR3 spans 13 amino acids. V lost 2 bases to trimming and J lost 4 bases, with 6 bases between them. CDR1 is MNHEY and CDR2 is SVGAGI in the germline V gene. Here the CDR3 DNA reads TGTGCCAGCAGTTACGGCGGGAATCAGCCCCAGCATTTT. Amino acids: CASSYGGNQPQHF.

V usage is TRBV29-1 and J usage is TRBJ1-1, with a possible D match to TRBD1 (5 bases). This CDR3 comprises 14 residues. V lost 4 bases and J lost 2, with 14 bases in between. The germline V gene encodes CDR1 SQVTM and CDR2 ANQGSEA. The CDR3 DNA is TGCAGCGTTGGAACTACAGGCCGCAACACTGAAGCTTTCTTT. Encoded protein: CSVGTTGRNTEAFF.

The V gene is TRBV28, the J gene TRBJ2-1; D is unclear. The V gene lost 5 bases and the J gene lost 5 bases, with 37 bases spanning the gap. The CDR3 consists of 22 residues. The germline V gene has CDR1 MDHEN and CDR2 SYDVKM. CDR3 loop: CASSRTPLVATNESIRDNEQFF. For the CDR3, the DNA is TGTGCCAGCAGTCGAACACCATTAGTGGCGACGAACGAGAGCATTCGAGACAATGAGCAGTTCTTC.

The V gene is TRBV29-1, the J gene TRBJ1-1; TRBD1 matches 8 bases. Per germline, CDR1 SQVTM and CDR2 ANQGSEA. V trimming: 7 bases; J trimming: 4 bases; junction bases outside the gene matches: 5. The CDR3 is 12 amino acids. DNA for the CDR3: TGCAGCGCCGACAGGGGACCCACTGAAGCTTTCTTT. It yields the protein CSADRGPTEAFF.

This chain links TRBV18 with TRBJ1-2; D is uncertain. The CDR3 totals 14 residues. Trimming cost V 0 bases and J 4 bases, with 9 bases left between them. Germline V gene lookup returns CDR1 KGHSH and CDR2 LQKENI. CDR3 nucleotides: TGTGCCAGCTCACCACCGAACACGGGCTATGGCTACACCTTC. It codes for CASSPPNTGYGYTF.

This clonotype turned up a few times. J is TRBJ2-3 and V is TRBV2; possibly TRBD1 or TRBD2 for D (5 bases each). The CDR3 spans 17 residues. With 5 bases removed from V and 5 bases from J, the gap between germline ends came to 23 bases. Germline CDR1 and CDR2: SNHLY and FYNNEI. CDR3 DNA: TGTGCCAGCAGTCACCCACGGGGAGTGGGGGTGGAAGATACGCAGTATTTT. Translation gives CASSHPRGVGVEDTQYF.

This clonotype was seen a few times. V and J are TRBV20-1 and TRBJ2-5; D unresolved. The ends were cut back, 1 base at V and 1 base at J, with 10 bases in the middle. CDR3 length: 14 residues. CDR1 and CDR2 (germline): DFQATT, SNEGSKA (reference sequence). The CDR3 coding sequence is TGCAGTGCTAGAGGGGTGGCAGTCCAAGAGACCCAGTACTTC. Protein sequence: CSARGVAVQETQYF.

This clonotype appeared many times. The chain joins TRBV2 to TRBJ1-1; TRBD1 is a possible D gene (5 bases). V was clipped by 3 bases and J by 7 bases, with 9 bases between them. CDR1 and CDR2 (germline): SNHLY, FYNNEI. The CDR3 extends over 12 amino acids. The DNA for the CDR3 is TGTGCCAGCAGTGATGGGACGGTTGAAGCTTTCTTT. Protein product: CASSDGTVEAFF.

The chain uses TRBV19 and TRBJ2-7; 14 bases map to TRBD2. CDR1 LNHDA and CDR2 SQIVND come from the germline V gene (reference sequence). This CDR3 comprises 16 residues. The junction had 8 bases not matched to a gene; V was cut back by 6 bases and J by 4 bases. The CDR3 is CASSTGLAGGIYEQYF. In DNA, the CDR3 is TGTGCCAGTAGCACCGGACTAGCGGGAGGAATATACGAGCAGTACTTC.